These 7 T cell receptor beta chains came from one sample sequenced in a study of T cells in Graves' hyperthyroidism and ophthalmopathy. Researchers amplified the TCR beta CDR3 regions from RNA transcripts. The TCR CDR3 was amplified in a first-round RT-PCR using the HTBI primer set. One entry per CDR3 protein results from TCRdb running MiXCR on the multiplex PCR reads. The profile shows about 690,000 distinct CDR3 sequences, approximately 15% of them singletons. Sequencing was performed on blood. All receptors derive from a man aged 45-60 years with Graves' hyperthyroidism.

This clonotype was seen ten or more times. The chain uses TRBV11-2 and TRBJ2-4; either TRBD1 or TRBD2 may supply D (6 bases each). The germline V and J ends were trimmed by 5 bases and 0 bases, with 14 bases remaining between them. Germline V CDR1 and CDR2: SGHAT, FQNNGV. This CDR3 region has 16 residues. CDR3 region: CASSPQGGVAKNIQYF. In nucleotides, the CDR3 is TGTGCCAGCAGCCCACAGGGCGGGGTAGCCAAAAACATTCAGTACTTC. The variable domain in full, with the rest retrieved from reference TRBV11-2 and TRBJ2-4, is EAGVAQSPRYKIIEKRQSVAFWCNPISGHATLYWYQQILGQGPKLLIQFQNNGVVDDSQLPKDRFSAERLKGVDSTLKIQPAKLEDSAVYLCASSPQGGVAKNIQYFGAGTRLSVL.

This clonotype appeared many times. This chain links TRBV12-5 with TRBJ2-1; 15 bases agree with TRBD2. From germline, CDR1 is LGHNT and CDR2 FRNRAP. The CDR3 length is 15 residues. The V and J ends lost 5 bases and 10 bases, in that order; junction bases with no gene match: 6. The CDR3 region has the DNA TGTGCTAGTGGTCGGGGACTAGCGGGAGGAAGGGAGCAGTTCTTC. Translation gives CASGRGLAGGREQFF. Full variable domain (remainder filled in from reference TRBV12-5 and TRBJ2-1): DARVTQTPRHKVTEMGQEVTMRCQPILGHNTVFWYRQTMMQGLELLAYFRNRAPLDDSGMPKDRFSAEMPDATLATLKIQPSEPRDSAVYFCASGRGLAGGREQFFGPGTRLTVL.

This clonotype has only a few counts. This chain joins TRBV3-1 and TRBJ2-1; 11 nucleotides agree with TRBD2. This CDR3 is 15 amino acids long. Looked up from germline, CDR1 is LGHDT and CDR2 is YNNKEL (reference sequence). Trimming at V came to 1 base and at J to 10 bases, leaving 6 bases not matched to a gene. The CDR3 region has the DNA TGTGCCAGCAGCCAAGTGAATAGCGGGAGGGCGGAGCAGTTCTTC. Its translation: CASSQVNSGRAEQFF.

The DNA of the CDR3 is TGTGCCACCAGCAGGGAGCGGGTTGGGTTCGAGACCCAGTACTTC. It codes for CATSRERVGFETQYF. The chain is built from TRBV15 and TRBJ2-5; D might be TRBD2 (6 bases). V was clipped by 3 bases and J by 5 bases, with 16 bases between them. This CDR3 spans 15 amino acids. The germline gives CDR1 LNHNV, CDR2 YYDKDF (reference sequence).

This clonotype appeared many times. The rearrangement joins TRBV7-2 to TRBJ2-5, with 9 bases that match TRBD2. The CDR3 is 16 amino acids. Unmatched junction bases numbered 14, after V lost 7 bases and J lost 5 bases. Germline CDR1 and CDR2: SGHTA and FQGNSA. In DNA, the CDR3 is TGTGCCAGCACCCAGGGGGGACTAGCTCCCTGGGAGACCCAGTACTTC. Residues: CASTQGGLAPWETQYF. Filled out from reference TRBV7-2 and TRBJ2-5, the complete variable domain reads GAGVSQSPSNKVTEKGKDVELRCDPISGHTALYWYRQSLGQGLEFLIYFQGNSAPDKSGLPSDRFSAERTGGSVSTLTIQRTQQEDSAVYLCASTQGGLAPWETQYFGPGTRLLVL.

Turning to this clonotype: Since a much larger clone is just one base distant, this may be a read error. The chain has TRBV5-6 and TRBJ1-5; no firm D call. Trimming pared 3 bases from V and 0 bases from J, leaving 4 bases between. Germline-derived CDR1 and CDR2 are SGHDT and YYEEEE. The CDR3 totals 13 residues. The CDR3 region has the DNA TGTGCCAGCAGCTCTCATAGCAATCAGCCCCAGCATTTT. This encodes CASSSHSNQPQHF.

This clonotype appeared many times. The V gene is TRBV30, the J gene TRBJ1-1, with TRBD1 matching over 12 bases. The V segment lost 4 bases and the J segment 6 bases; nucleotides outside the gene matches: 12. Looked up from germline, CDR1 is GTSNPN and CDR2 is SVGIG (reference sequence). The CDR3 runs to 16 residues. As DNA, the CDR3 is TGTGCCTGGACCAAGTGGGGAGGGACAGGGGGCGCTGAAGCTTTCTTT. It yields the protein CAWTKWGGTGGAEAFF. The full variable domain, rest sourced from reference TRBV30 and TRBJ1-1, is SQTIHQWPATLVQPVGSPLSLECTVEGTSNPNLYWYRQAAGRGLQLLFYSVGIGQISSEVPQNLSASRPQDRQFILSSKKLLLSDSGFYLCAWTKWGGTGGAEAFFGQGTRLTVV.